This entry lists 28 T cell receptor beta chains sequenced from one sample in a study of cytomegalovirus exposure and HLA in healthy donors. Researchers ran the PCR with 60 Vbeta and 13 Jbeta primers. Here immunoSEQ multiplex PCR was the method, and the copy in TCRdb shows in-frame clones only, minus some. The sample contains under 40,000 clones, roughly 81% of which appear only once. Specimen: PBMCs. The receptors come from a woman in her forties in good health and CMV-seronegative.

The rearrangement joins TRBV9 to TRBJ2-2, with 10 bases aligning to TRBD2. V lost 4 bases to trimming and J lost 0 bases; unmatched junction nucleotides: 3. The germline V gene encodes CDR1 SGDLS and CDR2 YYNGEE. The CDR3 spans 16 residues. DNA for the CDR3: TGTGCCAGCAGCCCAACTAGCGGGGCGAACACCGGGGAGCTGTTTTTT. It yields the protein CASSPTSGANTGELFF.

The chain recombines TRBV2 with TRBJ1-5; maybe TRBD1 (6 bases). CDR3 size: 16 residues. The germline gives CDR1 SNHLY, CDR2 FYNNEI. V was clipped by 4 bases and J by 3 bases, with 16 bases between them. The CDR3 region is CASSGEATGYNQPQHF. Written as DNA, the CDR3 is TGTGCCAGCAGTGGGGAAGCTACAGGGTACAATCAGCCCCAGCATTTT.

The chain combines TRBV7-2 with TRBJ1-2; D perhaps matches TRBD1 (5 bases). Per germline, CDR1 SGHTA and CDR2 FQGNSA. V was trimmed by 3 bases and J by 0 bases, leaving 11 bases between them. This CDR3 is 15 amino acids long. The chain's CDR3 is CASSLSIGANYGYTF. CDR3 sequence (DNA): TGTGCCAGCAGCTTGAGTATAGGGGCTAACTATGGCTACACCTTC.

This chain uses TRBV2 with TRBJ2-1; D is perhaps TRBD1 (6 bases). This CDR3 contains 14 residues. Germline V gene sequence: CDR1 SNHLY, CDR2 FYNNEI. Trimming took off 5 bases at V and 0 bases at J, with 8 bases between the two ends. The CDR3 region is CASSRDNSYNEQFF. The CDR3 DNA follows: TGTGCCAGCAGTCGGGACAACTCCTACAATGAGCAGTTCTTC.

This chain uses TRBV6-5 with TRBJ1-6; 9 bases align to TRBD1. The germline CDR1 and CDR2 sequences are MNHEY and SVGAGI. The J segment lost 7 bases and the V segment lost 6 bases, leaving 4 bases of the junction unmatched. The CDR3 length is 14 residues. CDR3 residues: CASSSDRGNSPLHF. The CDR3 region has the DNA TGTGCCAGCAGCTCGGACAGGGGCAATTCACCCCTCCACTTT.

The chain recombines TRBV14 with TRBJ2-2; 8 bases align to TRBD1. With V trimmed by 2 bases and J by 1 base, 6 bases remained unmatched. Looked up from germline, CDR1 is SGHDN and CDR2 is FVKESK. The CDR3 has 17 residues. This CDR3 reads CASSQTQGARNTGELFF. CDR3 coding DNA: TGTGCCAGCAGCCAAACTCAGGGGGCGAGGAACACCGGGGAGCTGTTTTTT.

The V call is TRBV10-2, the J call TRBJ2-2; TRBD2 aligns across 11 bases. CDR1 is WSHSY, CDR2 SAAADI, per germline. CDR3 length: 14 residues. Trimming removed 6 bases from V and 6 bases from J; junction bases left unmatched: 3. This chain's CDR3 is CASRTSGEAGELFF. DNA for the CDR3: TGCGCCAGCAGGACTAGCGGGGAAGCCGGGGAGCTGTTTTTT.

V gene TRBV6-1 combines with J gene TRBJ1-6; tentatively, D is TRBD1 (5 bases). Trimming removed 5 bases from V and 0 bases from J, with 8 bases in between. CDR1 and CDR2 from the germline V gene are MNHNS and SASEGT. The CDR3 consists of 15 residues. The CDR3 region is CASSPGGSYNSPLHF. DNA of the CDR3: TGTGCCAGCAGTCCCGGGGGCTCCTATAATTCACCCCTCCACTTT.

The rearrangement joins TRBV10-3 to TRBJ1-2, with 8 positions matching TRBD1. The CDR3 covers 13 residues. The V and J ends lost 5 bases and 6 bases, in that order; junction bases with no gene match: 5. Germline V gene lookup returns CDR1 ENHRY and CDR2 SYGVKD. This CDR3 reads CAISSTGADGYTF. The CDR3 DNA reads as TGTGCCATCAGTTCGACAGGGGCGGATGGCTACACCTTC.

V and J are TRBV7-9 and TRBJ2-7; TRBD2 is a possible D gene (7 bases). The germline V gene encodes CDR1 SEHNR and CDR2 FQNEAQ (reference sequence). The CDR3 has 13 residues. V was clipped by 10 bases and J by 5 bases, with 18 bases between them. CDR3 nucleotide sequence: TGTGCCATACAAAGAGGGAGGGGGGACGAGCAGTACTTC. Its translation is CAIQRGRGDEQYF.

The gene calls are TRBV5-6 and TRBJ2-5; 7 bases are a match to TRBD2. Per germline, CDR1 SGHDT and CDR2 YYEEEE. Trimming cost V 1 base and J 1 base; bases outside gene matches: 10. CDR3 length equals 17 residues. CDR3 sequence reads: CASSLRDYLLGQETQYF. CDR3 in DNA: TGTGCCAGCAGCTTGCGGGACTACCTACTCGGCCAAGAGACCCAGTACTTC.

The chain couples TRBV5-1 to TRBJ2-1; TRBD1 agrees at 10 bases. CDR1 is SGHRS, CDR2 YFSETQ, per germline. This CDR3 spans 15 amino acids. Germline trimming cut 1 base from V and 8 bases from J; bases unmatched to any gene: 6. Here the CDR3 DNA reads TGCGCCAGCAGCTTGACCGGGACAGGGGTCGATGAGCAGTTCTTC. Translating gives CASSLTGTGVDEQFF.

This chain links TRBV2 with TRBJ2-1, with 8 bases matching TRBD2. The trim removed 8 bases at V and 3 bases at J, leaving 6 bases unmatched. The CDR3 has 14 residues. CDR1 and CDR2 (germline): SNHLY, FYNNEI. CDR3 DNA: TGTGCCAGCGCCCAGCGGGGGTTCTACAATGAGCAGTTCTTC. Translated, it gives CASAQRGFYNEQFF.

Here the CDR3 DNA reads TGTGCCAGCAGCATGGGGACAGGGTGGACTGAAGCTTTCTTT. It yields the protein CASSMGTGWTEAFF. V usage is TRBV5-6 and J usage is TRBJ1-1; 9 bases map to TRBD1. The J segment lost 5 bases and the V segment lost 4 bases, leaving 6 bases of the junction unmatched. Germline V lookup: CDR1 SGHDT, CDR2 YYEEEE. This CDR3 region has 14 residues.

The gene calls are TRBV4-2 and TRBJ2-5; 10 bases are shared with TRBD2. V was clipped by 1 base and J by 1 base; unmatched bases: 9. Germline CDR1 is LGHNA and CDR2 is YNFKEQ. The CDR3 has 18 residues. DNA for the CDR3: TGTGCCAGCAGCCAAGGAGTAGCGGGGGGCCAAACCCAAGAGACCCAGTACTTC. It translates to CASSQGVAGGQTQETQYF.

This clone was counted a few times. The CDR3 DNA follows: TGTGCCAGCAGTTACTCGATAACAGGGGGAAATTCACCCCTCCACTTT. This encodes CASSYSITGGNSPLHF. This chain joins TRBV6-5 and TRBJ1-6, with 8 bases identical to TRBD1. The germline gives CDR1 MNHEY, CDR2 SVGAGI. V lost 0 bases to trimming and J lost 7 bases; unmatched junction nucleotides: 5. The CDR3 totals 16 residues.

The chain joins TRBV7-9 to TRBJ2-7; 8 bases are shared with TRBD1. V lost 5 bases and J lost 4; bases outside the gene matches: 7. This CDR3 is built from 14 residues. From germline, CDR1 is SEHNR and CDR2 FQNEAQ (reference sequence). The CDR3 is CASSPGTGSYEQYV. CDR3 sequence (DNA): TGTGCCAGCAGCCCCGGGACAGGTTCTTACGAGCAGTACGTC.

V usage is TRBV7-2 and J usage is TRBJ2-5; D gene uncertain. V was cut by 1 base and J by 5 bases, with 8 bases left in between. In germline, CDR1 is SGHTA, CDR2 FQGNSA. This CDR3 contains 13 residues. CDR3 sequence reads: CASSLGTTETQYF. For the CDR3, the DNA is TGTGCCAGCAGCTTAGGTACTACCGAGACCCAGTACTTC. The whole variable domain, filled in from reference TRBV7-2 and TRBJ2-5, reads GAGVSQSPSNKVTEKGKDVELRCDPISGHTALYWYRQSLGQGLEFLIYFQGNSAPDKSGLPSDRFSAERTGGSVSTLTIQRTQQEDSAVYLCASSLGTTETQYFGPGTRLLVL.

V gene TRBV5-1 combines with J gene TRBJ1-1, with D perhaps TRBD1 (5 bases). The V end was cut by 1 base, the J end by 7 bases, with 11 bases between. CDR1 SGHRS and CDR2 YFSETQ come from the germline V gene. The length of the CDR3 is 13 residues. The CDR3 spells CASSLLPGGEAFF. In DNA form, the CDR3 reads TGCGCCAGCAGCTTGCTCCCGGGGGGTGAAGCTTTCTTT.

This clone turned up a few times. The chain employs TRBV20-1 and TRBJ2-1; D gene unclear. V was trimmed by 3 bases and J by 10 bases, leaving 10 bases between them. The length of the CDR3 is 11 residues. Germline assignment: CDR1 DFQATT and CDR2 SNEGSKA (reference sequence). The chain's CDR3 is CSARETNEQFF. The CDR3 DNA reads as TGCAGTGCTAGGGAAACTAACGAGCAGTTCTTC.

The chain combines TRBV9 with TRBJ2-1; a weak D match, TRBD2 (7 bases). The ends were cut back, 4 bases at V and 8 bases at J, with 19 bases in the middle. CDR1 is SGDLS, CDR2 YYNGEE, per germline. The CDR3 sequence is 15 residues long. CDR3 amino acids: CASSPNGGGGYEQFF. DNA of the CDR3: TGTGCCAGCAGCCCCAATGGCGGGGGCGGGTATGAGCAGTTCTTC.

The rearrangement uses TRBV27 and TRBJ1-2; maybe TRBD1 (6 bases). This CDR3 has 16 amino acids. V was trimmed by 0 bases and J by 3 bases, leaving 14 bases between them. The V gene's germline CDR1 is MNHEY and CDR2 SMNVEV (reference sequence). CDR3 loop: CASSLSAGAGDYGYTF. CDR3 in DNA: TGTGCCAGCAGTTTATCGGCGGGGGCGGGGGACTATGGCTACACCTTC.

The chain carries TRBV28 and TRBJ1-3, with D perhaps TRBD1 (6 bases). This CDR3 spans 15 amino acids. The V end lost 3 bases, the J end lost 0 bases, and 9 bases lay between the germline ends. Germline assignment: CDR1 MDHEN and CDR2 SYDVKM. For the CDR3, the DNA is TGTGCCAGCAGTTTGCGGGGGCGCTCTGGAAACACCATATATTTT. This encodes CASSLRGRSGNTIYF.

The chain combines TRBV7-3 with TRBJ2-3; D remains ambiguous. CDR1 and CDR2 from the germline V gene are SGHTA and FQGTGA. This CDR3 is built from 13 residues. With 4 bases removed from V and 5 bases from J, the gap between germline ends came to 10 bases. CDR3 DNA: TGTGCCAGCAGCTACCAGCGAGGAGATACGCAGTATTTT. It encodes CASSYQRGDTQYF. The whole variable domain, filled in from reference TRBV7-3 and TRBJ2-3, reads GAGVSQTPSNKVTEKGKYVELRCDPISGHTALYWYRQSLGQGPEFLIYFQGTGAADDSGLPNDRFFAVRPEGSVSTLKIQRTERGDSAVYLCASSYQRGDTQYFGPGTRLTVL.

This sequence joins TRBV5-1 and TRBJ2-5, with 9 bases that match TRBD1. Germline trimming cut 3 bases from V and 5 bases from J; bases unmatched to any gene: 8. The CDR3 extends over 15 amino acids. Germline assignment: CDR1 SGHRS and CDR2 YFSETQ. The CDR3 loop reads CASSSRTGARETQYF. As DNA, the CDR3 is TGCGCCAGCAGCTCCAGGACAGGGGCCAGGGAGACCCAGTACTTC.

V gene TRBV7-2 combines with J gene TRBJ2-5; TRBD1 is a possible D gene (6 bases). The CDR3 has 14 amino acids. Germline CDR1 is SGHTA and CDR2 is FQGNSA. V dropped 2 bases and J dropped 5 bases, with 12 bases sitting between them. Here the CDR3 reads CASSLNLGGETQYF. The CDR3 bases are TGTGCCAGCAGCTTAAACCTTGGGGGCGAGACCCAGTACTTC.

This clone was observed once. V gene TRBV6-6 combines with J gene TRBJ2-1, with D unresolved. V dropped 0 bases and J dropped 4 bases, with 7 bases sitting between them. Germline values: CDR1 MNHNY, CDR2 SVGAGI (reference sequence). This CDR3 has 14 residues. Written as DNA, the CDR3 is TGTGCCAGCAGTTACTCGAGTGAATACAATGAGCAGTTCTTC. Translation: CASSYSSEYNEQFF.

This clone was picked up a small number of times. This chain links TRBV7-9 with TRBJ1-6; 8 nucleotides match TRBD1. Germline CDR1 reads SEHNR; CDR2 reads FQNEAQ (reference sequence). The length of the CDR3 is 14 residues. Germline trimming cut 5 bases from V and 8 bases from J; bases unmatched to any gene: 5. The CDR3 is CASSQGQADSPLHF. The CDR3 nucleotides read TGTGCCAGCAGCCAGGGACAGGCGGATTCACCCCTCCACTTT.